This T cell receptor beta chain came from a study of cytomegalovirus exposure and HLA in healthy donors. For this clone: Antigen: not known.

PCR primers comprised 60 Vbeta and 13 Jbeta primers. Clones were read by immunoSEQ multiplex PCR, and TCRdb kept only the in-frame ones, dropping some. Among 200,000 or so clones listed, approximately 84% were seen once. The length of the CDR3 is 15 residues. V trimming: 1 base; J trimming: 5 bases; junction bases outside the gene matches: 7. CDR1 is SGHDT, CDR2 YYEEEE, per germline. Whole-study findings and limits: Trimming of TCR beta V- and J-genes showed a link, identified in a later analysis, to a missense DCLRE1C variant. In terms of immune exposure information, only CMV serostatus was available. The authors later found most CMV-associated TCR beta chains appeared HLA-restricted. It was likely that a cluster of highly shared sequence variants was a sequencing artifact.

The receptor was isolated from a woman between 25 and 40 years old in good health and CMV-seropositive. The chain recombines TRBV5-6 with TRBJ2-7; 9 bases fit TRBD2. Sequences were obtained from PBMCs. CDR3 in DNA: TGTGCCAGCAGCTTGTTCGCGGGAGGGCCCCACGAGCAGTACTTC. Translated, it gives CASSLFAGGPHEQYF.